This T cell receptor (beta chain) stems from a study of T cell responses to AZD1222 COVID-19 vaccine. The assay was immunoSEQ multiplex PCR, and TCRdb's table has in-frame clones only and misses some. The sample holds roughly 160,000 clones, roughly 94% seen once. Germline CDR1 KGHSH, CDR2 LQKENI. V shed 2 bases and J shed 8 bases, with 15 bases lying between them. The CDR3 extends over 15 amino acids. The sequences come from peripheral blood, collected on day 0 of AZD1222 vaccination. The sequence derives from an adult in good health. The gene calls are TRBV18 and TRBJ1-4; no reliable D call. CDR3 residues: CASSPVAGLHEKLFF. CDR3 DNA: TGTGCCAGCTCACCAGTAGCAGGCCTCCACGAAAAACTGTTTTTT.